Presented here are 32 T cell receptor beta chains from one specimen sequenced in a study of breast tumors, draining lymph nodes, adjacent tissues. The lymph nodes were axillary draining lymph nodes from breast cancer patients. MiXCR, run by TCRdb on the multiplex PCR reads, gives a single entry per CDR3 protein. The table records approximately 230,000 distinct CDR3 sequences, roughly a third of them present only once. Sequencing was done on a sample of axillary lymph node tissue. All receptors come from a female donor with breast cancer. Some clones in this sample may be carry-over from other donors' samples.

The V call is TRBV9, the J call TRBJ2-7, with TRBD2 matching over 14 bases. In germline, CDR1 is SGDLS, CDR2 YYNGEE. This CDR3 contains 15 residues. V shed 4 bases and J 6 bases; nucleotides not matched to a gene: 6. CDR3 sequence reads: CASSLGTSGSGEQYF. CDR3 DNA: TGTGCCAGCAGCCTCGGGACTAGCGGGAGCGGCGAGCAGTACTTC.

This clonotype was observed many times. The V and J genes are TRBV5-1 and TRBJ1-3; D not certain. The germline gives CDR1 SGHRS, CDR2 YFSETQ. Trimming stripped 4 bases from V and 2 bases from J, with 10 bases between. CDR3 length equals 14 residues. The CDR3 coding sequence is TGCGCCAGCAGCCTGGGTTCAGCTGGAAACACCATATATTTT. Residues: CASSLGSAGNTIYF.

This clonotype was detected many times. The V gene is TRBV2, the J gene TRBJ2-7; 12 nucleotides align to TRBD1. The J segment lost 6 bases and the V segment lost 4 bases, leaving 10 bases of the junction unmatched. The CDR3 has 16 amino acids. Looked up from germline, CDR1 is SNHLY and CDR2 is FYNNEI. The CDR3 loop is CASSVPGQGAGGEQYF. The CDR3 region has the DNA TGTGCCAGCAGTGTACCGGGACAGGGGGCTGGAGGCGAGCAGTACTTC.

This clonotype was recorded many times. CDR3 sequence: CASSPDRGLGYTF. DNA for the CDR3: TGTGCCAGCAGCCCGGACAGGGGGCTAGGCTACACCTTC. This chain links TRBV7-8 with TRBJ1-2, with 11 bases identical to TRBD1. Germline V gives CDR1 SGHVS, CDR2 FQNEAQ. This CDR3 spans 13 amino acids. V gave up 5 bases and J gave up 8 bases; unmatched junction bases: 4.

The CDR3 region is CASSPRGRGFHTEAFF. CDR3 bases: TGTGCCAGCAGTCCCCGCGGGAGGGGCTTCCACACTGAAGCTTTCTTT. The genes are TRBV9 and TRBJ1-1, with D possibly matching TRBD1 (5 bases). The CDR3 contains 16 residues. V lost 5 bases to trimming and J lost 3 bases, with 20 bases between them. CDR1 and CDR2 from the germline V gene are SGDLS and YYNGEE.

The chain recombines TRBV5-6 with TRBJ1-4; D may be TRBD1 (5 bases). CDR3 length: 15 residues. V dropped 4 bases and J dropped 5 bases, with 15 bases sitting between them. The germline gives CDR1 SGHDT, CDR2 YYEEEE. This CDR3 is CASSPETVLNEKLFF. In DNA form, the CDR3 reads TGTGCCAGCAGCCCAGAGACAGTCCTAAATGAAAAACTGTTTTTT.

The chain links TRBV7-2 to TRBJ2-6; maybe TRBD2 (5 bases). Germline V gives CDR1 SGHTA, CDR2 FQGNSA. Trimming shortened V by 2 bases and J by 1 base, and 12 bases separated the two germline ends. CDR3 size: 17 residues. The DNA for the CDR3 is TGTGCCAGCAGCTTATTAGTACTAGGGTCTGGGGCCAACGTCCTGACTTTC. This gives the protein CASSLLVLGSGANVLTF.

This clonotype was seen repeatedly, ten times or more. CDR3 amino acids: CASSLGVASNQPQHF. The DNA for the CDR3 is TGCGCCAGCAGCTTGGGGGTTGCAAGCAATCAGCCCCAGCATTTT. This chain joins TRBV5-1 and TRBJ1-5; D unclear. Per the germline V gene, CDR1 is SGHRS and CDR2 is YFSETQ. There are 15 residues in the CDR3. The V end was cut by 0 bases, the J end by 1 base, with 8 bases between.

This clonotype has a count of ten or more. This chain connects TRBV20-1 to TRBJ2-3; 9 bases are a match to TRBD1. Unmatched junction bases numbered 7, after V lost 6 bases and J lost 3 bases. Germline CDR1 and CDR2: DFQATT and SNEGSKA (reference sequence). The CDR3 is 14 amino acids. In DNA, the CDR3 is TGCAGTGCCGCCGTGGACAGGGGTACAGATACGCAGTATTTT. Translating gives CSAAVDRGTDTQYF.

Details on this clonotype: A read error may be the cause here, since a much bigger clone is one base away. V usage is TRBV4-1 and J usage is TRBJ2-5, with 7 nucleotides matching TRBD1. The CDR3 length is 16 residues. Germline values: CDR1 MGHRA, CDR2 YSYEKL. The V and J ends lost 0 bases and 4 bases, in that order; junction bases with no gene match: 8. CDR3 amino acids: CASSQEGSQGIETQYF. CDR3 in DNA: TGCGCCAGCAGCCAAGAAGGGTCACAGGGGATAGAGACCCAGTACTTC.

As concerns this clonotype: Just one base apart from a much larger clone, this may be a read error. The rearrangement links TRBV12-3 or TRBV12-4 to TRBJ1-5; perhaps TRBD1 as D (5 bases). V lost 6 bases, J lost 5 bases, and 14 bases lay in between. There are 14 residues in the CDR3. In DNA form, the CDR3 reads TGTGCCAGCAGCATCTGGGGGATCCATCAGCCCCAGCATTTT. Encoded protein: CASSIWGIHQPQHF.

This clonotype was seen once. The V call is TRBV24-1, the J call TRBJ2-3; 12 nucleotides align to TRBD1. The germline V gene encodes CDR1 KGHDR and CDR2 SFDVKD. V trimming: 12 bases; J trimming: 0 bases; junction bases outside the gene matches: 15. The CDR3 runs to 18 residues. The CDR3 reads CAAVRGQGAHLSTDTQYF. CDR3 in DNA: TGTGCCGCCGTCCGGGGACAGGGGGCGCATTTAAGCACAGATACGCAGTATTTT.

Regarding this clonotype: A much larger clone lies one base from this, so it may be a read error. V gene TRBV20-1 combines with J gene TRBJ2-7, with 9 bases matching TRBD2. The CDR3 is 14 residues long. Germline V gives CDR1 DFQATT, CDR2 SNEGSKA (reference sequence). Trimming cost V 5 bases and J 6 bases; bases outside gene matches: 11. For the CDR3, the DNA is TGCAGTGCTCAACCGGGACTAGCTCTGGCCGAGCAGTACTTC. Translation gives CSAQPGLALAEQYF.

The genes are TRBV5-1 and TRBJ1-6, with TRBD1 matching 7 bases. Losses at the gene ends were 1 base for V and 13 bases for J; bases not matched to a gene: 8. The CDR3 has 14 residues. Germline CDR1 is SGHRS and CDR2 is YFSETQ. CDR3 DNA: TGCGCCAGCAGCTTGCAGGGGGGATTTTCCCCCCTCCACTTT. Protein product: CASSLQGGFSPLHF.

J is TRBJ2-7 and V is TRBV27, with D hard to call. Trimming took off 3 bases at V and 0 bases at J, with 6 bases between the two ends. The CDR3 is 13 amino acids. Germline V gene sequence: CDR1 MNHEY, CDR2 SMNVEV (reference sequence). The CDR3: CASSFADSYEQYF. The CDR3 coding sequence is TGTGCCAGCAGTTTTGCAGACTCCTACGAGCAGTACTTC.

This clonotype was observed a handful of times. A much larger clone differs from this one at a single base, so this may be a read error. The chain links TRBV5-6 to TRBJ2-7; 7 positions agree with TRBD1. The junction had 14 bases not matched to a gene; V was cut back by 3 bases and J by 5 bases. The CDR3 is made up of 16 amino acids. Germline V lookup: CDR1 SGHDT, CDR2 YYEEEE. The CDR3 DNA sequence: TGTGCCAGCAGCTACGACAGGGCGCGCGTCACCCACGAGCAGTACTTC. It specifies CASSYDRARVTHEQYF.

This clonotype was detected many times. The rearrangement links TRBV7-2 to TRBJ1-3; D may be TRBD1 (5 bases). This CDR3 spans 11 amino acids. Trimming pared 5 bases from V and 12 bases from J, leaving 11 bases between. CDR1 and CDR2 from the germline V gene are SGHTA and FQGNSA. CDR3 coding DNA: TGTGCCAGCAGCCCCCAAGGGGACATATATTTT. This gives the protein CASSPQGDIYF.

This clonotype was picked up many times. The CDR3 sequence is CASTRKVGVGGELFF. CDR3 DNA sequence: TGTGCCAGCACCCGAAAAGTGGGAGTCGGCGGGGAGCTGTTTTTT. The rearrangement joins TRBV12-3 or TRBV12-4 to TRBJ2-2, with D possibly matching TRBD2 (5 bases). The CDR3 covers 15 residues. The V end lost 7 bases, the J end lost 7 bases, and 19 bases lay between the germline ends.

This clonotype was counted at least ten times. The chain employs TRBV20-1 and TRBJ2-5; D gene unclear. In germline, CDR1 is DFQATT, CDR2 SNEGSKA (reference sequence). The CDR3 runs to 12 residues. Trimming cost V 5 bases and J 5 bases, with 12 bases left between them. The CDR3 nucleotides are TGCAGTGCTGAAAGGGCGGACGAGACCCAGTACTTC. Protein: CSAERADETQYF.

Points on this clonotype: A read error may account for a junction end that differs from germline. This chain joins TRBV5-1 and TRBJ2-7; 9 bases agree with TRBD1. The germline gives CDR1 SGHRS, CDR2 YFSETQ. The CDR3 is 14 residues long. Here the CDR3 reads CASSGTGSSYGQYF. The CDR3 nucleotides are TGCGCCAGCAGCGGGACAGGGAGCTCCTACGGGCAGTACTTC. Variable domain in full (rest from reference TRBV5-1 and TRBJ2-7): KAGVTQTPRYLIKTRGQQVTLSCSPISGHRSVSWYQQTPGQGLQFLFEYFSETQRNKGNFPGRFSGRQFSNSRSEMNVSTLELGDSALYLCASSGTGSSYGQYFGPGTRLTVT.

This clonotype was seen many times. The CDR3 sequence: CASSIGTEGGYTF. CDR3 nucleotides: TGTGCCAGTAGTATTGGGACAGAGGGAGGCTACACCTTC. The gene calls are TRBV19 and TRBJ1-2; TRBD1 matches at 7 bases. The CDR3 runs to 13 residues. Germline V gene lookup returns CDR1 LNHDA and CDR2 SQIVND (reference sequence). The trim removed 3 bases at V and 8 bases at J, leaving 6 bases unmatched.

The sample holds a few counts of this clonotype. The CDR3 bases are TGCAGTGCTAGAGGGCGACAGGGTAACACCATATATTTT. Translation gives CSARGRQGNTIYF. The rearrangement links TRBV20-1 to TRBJ1-3; 7 bases fit TRBD1. V gave up 1 base and J gave up 7 bases; unmatched junction bases: 4. The CDR3 spans 13 residues. The germline CDR1 and CDR2 sequences are DFQATT and SNEGSKA (reference sequence).

The chain links TRBV7-9 to TRBJ2-1; D uncertain. Germline V gene lookup returns CDR1 SEHNR and CDR2 FQNEAQ (reference sequence). CDR3 length: 16 amino acids. V lost 1 base and J lost 0, with 10 bases in between. The CDR3 coding sequence is TGTGCCAGCAGCTTAGGTCCCACCCACTCCTACAATGAGCAGTTCTTC. Amino acids: CASSLGPTHSYNEQFF.

As regards this clonotype: One junction end does not reproduce the germline sequence, and a read error may be involved. The genes are TRBV24-1 and TRBJ2-7; 8 positions agree with TRBD2. The CDR3 loop spans 18 amino acids. CDR1 and CDR2 from the germline V gene are KGHDR and SFDVKD. The CDR3 protein is CATSDLGFTSGSPHEQYF. DNA of the CDR3: TGTGCCACCAGTGACCTAGGCTTTACGAGCGGGAGCCCCCACGAGCAGTATTTC.

This clonotype came up a few times. The chain is built from TRBV12-3 or TRBV12-4 and TRBJ2-6; D is unresolved. V gave up 3 bases and J gave up 0 bases, with 12 bases separating them. CDR3 length: 17 amino acids. For the CDR3, the DNA is TGTGCCAGCAGTTTCGACGACCGGGTCTCTGGGGCCAACGTCCTGACTTTC. The encoded protein is CASSFDDRVSGANVLTF.

Ten or more counts support this clonotype. The CDR3 reads CAISESSFGQGRNNQPQHF. The CDR3 DNA follows: TGTGCCATCAGTGAGTCGAGTTTCGGACAGGGAAGGAACAATCAGCCCCAGCATTTT. This sequence joins TRBV10-3 and TRBJ1-5; TRBD1 matches 8 bases. The CDR3 contains 19 residues. Germline CDR1 is ENHRY and CDR2 is SYGVKD. J gave up 3 bases and V 0 bases, and 13 bases lay outside the gene matches.

This clonotype was counted many times. V gene TRBV5-1 combines with J gene TRBJ2-1, with TRBD1 matching over 9 bases. Trimming cost V 2 bases and J 0 bases; bases outside gene matches: 18. This CDR3 spans 21 amino acids. The germline gives CDR1 SGHRS, CDR2 YFSETQ. The CDR3 bases are TGCGCCAGCAGCTTTCCCCGGGTCCGGGACAGGGTCGGCTTCTCCTACAATGAGCAGTTCTTC. It codes for CASSFPRVRDRVGFSYNEQFF.

This clonotype was detected many times. The chain couples TRBV20-1 to TRBJ2-5; 9 bases align to TRBD2. The CDR3 covers 15 residues. With V trimmed by 3 bases and J by 5 bases, 10 bases remained unmatched. Germline CDR1 reads DFQATT; CDR2 reads SNEGSKA (reference sequence). CDR3: CSASFPAGGSETQYF. The CDR3 nucleotides read TGCAGTGCTAGCTTTCCAGCGGGAGGATCGGAGACCCAGTACTTC.

The chain recombines TRBV6-6 with TRBJ2-7; weak D call: TRBD1 (6 bases). The germline V gene has CDR1 MNHNY and CDR2 SVGAGI (reference sequence). The CDR3 loop spans 13 amino acids. Trimming stripped 5 bases from V and 1 base from J, with 9 bases between. The CDR3 sequence: CASSPGQSYEQYF. DNA of the CDR3: TGTGCCAGCAGTCCCGGACAGTCCTACGAGCAGTACTTC.

A note on this clonotype: The conserved closing phenylalanine or tryptophan is absent in this CDR3, likely reflecting a read error. V is TRBV9 and J is TRBJ2-1, with D possibly called TRBD1 or TRBD2 (5 bases each). The CDR3 has 13 amino acids. The germline V gene encodes CDR1 SGDLS and CDR2 YYNGEE. Trimming stripped 6 bases from V and 6 bases from J, with 13 bases between. CDR3 in DNA: TGTGCCAGCAACACTAGGGGCCCCAATGAGCAGTTCTCC. Protein product: CASNTRGPNEQFS.

This clonotype has ten or more counts. The chain links TRBV5-1 to TRBJ2-2; unclear D gene. This CDR3 spans 13 amino acids. Between the trimmed V and J ends, which lost 3 bases and 7 bases, there was a span of 10 bases. Germline CDR1 is SGHRS and CDR2 is YFSETQ. The CDR3 DNA reads TGCGCCAGCAGCTCGGAAGTGGGCGGGGAGCTGTTTTTT. Translation: CASSSEVGGELFF.

V gene TRBV12-3 or TRBV12-4 combines with J gene TRBJ2-5, with no clear D. The V gene lost 1 base and the J gene lost 5 bases, with 11 bases spanning the gap. The CDR3 is 14 amino acids. In nucleotides, the CDR3 is TGTGCCAGCAGTTTAGATCTCGGCAAGGAGACCCAGTACTTC. Translating it yields CASSLDLGKETQYF.